This TCR beta chain was identified during a study of T cell clones after liver transplantation. Profiling relied on immunoSEQ multiplex PCR, and the TCRdb table lists in-frame clones only, not all of them. The data show roughly 100,000 clones, around 80% seen once. This receptor was obtained from a human patient who received a liver transplant. Some T cells may be graft donor cells. This sample comprised CD4+ T cells from blood, obtained roughly 50 months after liver transplant.

CDR3 DNA sequence: TGTGCCACCGCGCGGGGGGACAGTGAAGAGCAGTACTTC. This sequence encodes CATARGDSEEQYF. The V and J genes are TRBV25-1 and TRBJ2-7, with TRBD2 as a possible D gene (8 bases). Germline assignment: CDR1 MGHDK and CDR2 SYGVNS. The CDR3 consists of 13 residues. V lost 10 bases and J 7 bases, leaving 20 bases between the germline ends.